The text below deals with one TCR beta chain. Primers for the PCR totalled 60 Vbeta and 13 Jbeta. In the study's own analysis: A follow-up analysis tallied about 80 million unique TCR beta chains, about 10 million shared. Generated by immunoSEQ multiplex PCR, the TCRdb table keeps only in-frame clones and is missing some. V, J and clone size are taken as reported in that table, and D and trimming were inferred from the DNA itself. Seen here are 99,000 or so clones, more than 80% observed once, and the top ten hold 5.5% to 7%. This sample is drawn from a study of cytomegalovirus exposure and HLA in healthy donors. Looked up from germline, CDR1 is SEHNR and CDR2 is FQNEAQ (reference sequence). This CDR3 contains 15 residues. The V and J ends lost 4 bases and 7 bases respectively, with 20 bases between them.

The chain uses TRBV7-9 and TRBJ2-7; tentative D call: TRBD1 (6 bases). This clonotype was sampled from a man aged 18 to 35 in good health and CMV-seronegative. Sequencing used PBMCs. DNA for the CDR3: TGTGCCAGCAGCTCCTCCAGGGGCCCGACGGGGGAGCAGTACTTC. It encodes CASSSSRGPTGEQYF. Filled out from reference TRBV7-9 and TRBJ2-7, the complete variable domain reads DTGVSQNPRHKITKRGQNVTFRCDPISEHNRLYWYRQTLGQGPEFLTYFQNEAQLEKSRLLSDRFSAERPKGSFSTLEIQRTEQGDSAMYLCASSSSRGPTGEQYFGPGTRLTVT.